This T cell receptor (beta chain) was identified in a study of blood T cell repertoires in COVID-19. In the study overall: The samples span acute and convalescent COVID-19 from the United States, Italy and Spain. PBMCs, B-cell-depleted T cells, or T cells provided the cDNA or gDNA that made up the material.

V gave up 3 bases and J gave up 12 bases; unmatched junction bases: 9. The CDR3 is made up of 14 amino acids. CDR1 is WNHNN, CDR2 SYGVQD, per germline (reference sequence). Sequencing was performed with immunoSEQ multiplex PCR; in TCRdb, only in-frame clones are kept and a portion is missing. The table includes about 250,000 clones, approximately 85% detected once. The study recruited people aged roughly 18 to 95 years across 24 US areas. The chain carries TRBV10-1 and TRBJ1-4; 8 bases are a match to TRBD1. The sequence came from a woman aged 45-59 years with acute COVID-19. The specimen sequenced was PBMCs or T cells enriched from blood (not recorded which). The CDR3 spells CASSEGSGGAELFF. CDR3 sequence (DNA): TGCGCCAGCAGTGAAGGCTCAGGGGGCGCAGAACTGTTTTTT.